This T cell receptor (beta chain) was recorded in a study of blood T cell repertoires in COVID-19. Seattle participants joined during active infection and were tracked over time. This CDR3 contains 16 residues. Germline V CDR1 and CDR2: SSHAT, FNYEAQ (reference sequence). V dropped 4 bases and J dropped 5; count of bases not matched to a gene: 12. Some clones are missing from TCRdb's copy, which holds only in-frame ones; the method was immunoSEQ multiplex PCR. The table shows tens of thousands of clones, with about 90% occurring only once. The J gene is TRBJ2-5, the V gene TRBV7-7; 8 nucleotides agree with TRBD1. The sequencing sample was made of peripheral blood. This receptor was taken from a man aged 18 to 30 with COVID-19, enrolled during active disease. The CDR3 DNA is TGTGCCAGCAGCTCATATCAGGGCAGGGGGCGCGAGACCCAGTACTTC. This encodes CASSSYQGRGRETQYF.